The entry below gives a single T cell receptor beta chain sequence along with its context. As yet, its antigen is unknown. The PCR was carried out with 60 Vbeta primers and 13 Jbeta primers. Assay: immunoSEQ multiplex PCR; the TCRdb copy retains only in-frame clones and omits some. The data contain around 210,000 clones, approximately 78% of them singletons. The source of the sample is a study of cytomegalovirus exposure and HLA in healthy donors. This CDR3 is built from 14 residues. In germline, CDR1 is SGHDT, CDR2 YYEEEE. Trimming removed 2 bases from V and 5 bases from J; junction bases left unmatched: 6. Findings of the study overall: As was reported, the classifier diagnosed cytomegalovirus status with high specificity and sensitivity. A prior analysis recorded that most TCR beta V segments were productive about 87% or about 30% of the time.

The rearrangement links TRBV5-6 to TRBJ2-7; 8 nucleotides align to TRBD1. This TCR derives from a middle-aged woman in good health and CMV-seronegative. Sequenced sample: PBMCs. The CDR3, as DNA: TGTGCCAGCAGCTTATTACAGGGGGTACACGAGCAGTACTTC. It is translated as CASSLLQGVHEQYF.